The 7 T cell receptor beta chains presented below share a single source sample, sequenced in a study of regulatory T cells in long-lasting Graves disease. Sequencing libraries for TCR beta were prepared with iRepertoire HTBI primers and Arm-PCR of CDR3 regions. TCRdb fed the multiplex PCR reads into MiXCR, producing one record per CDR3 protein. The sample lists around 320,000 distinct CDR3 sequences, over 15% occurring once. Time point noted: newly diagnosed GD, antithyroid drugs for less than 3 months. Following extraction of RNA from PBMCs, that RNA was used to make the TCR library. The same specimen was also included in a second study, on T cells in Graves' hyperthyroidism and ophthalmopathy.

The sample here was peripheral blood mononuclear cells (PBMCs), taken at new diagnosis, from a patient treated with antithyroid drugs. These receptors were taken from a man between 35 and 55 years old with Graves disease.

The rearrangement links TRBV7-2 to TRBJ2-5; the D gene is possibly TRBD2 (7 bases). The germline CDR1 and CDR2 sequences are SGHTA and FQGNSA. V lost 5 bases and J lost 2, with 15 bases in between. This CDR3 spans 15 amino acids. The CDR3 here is CASSRTGGRQETQYF. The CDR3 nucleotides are TGTGCCAGCAGCCGGACCGGGGGGCGACAAGAGACCCAGTACTTC.

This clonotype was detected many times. CDR3 sequence (DNA): TGTGCCAGCTCACCAGAGGGCTCTGGAAACACCATATATTTT. It translates to CASSPEGSGNTIYF. The genes are TRBV18 and TRBJ1-3; D not resolved. Germline values: CDR1 KGHSH, CDR2 LQKENI. There are 14 residues in the CDR3. The germline V and J ends were trimmed by 2 bases and 0 bases, with 5 bases remaining between them.

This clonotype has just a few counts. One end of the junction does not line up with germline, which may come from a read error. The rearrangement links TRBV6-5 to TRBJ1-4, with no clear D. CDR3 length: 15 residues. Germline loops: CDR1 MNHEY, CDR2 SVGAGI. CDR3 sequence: CASSYSPRHQEKLFF. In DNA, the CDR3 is TGTGCCAGTAGTTACTCCCCCAGGCACCAAGAAAAACTGTTTTTT.

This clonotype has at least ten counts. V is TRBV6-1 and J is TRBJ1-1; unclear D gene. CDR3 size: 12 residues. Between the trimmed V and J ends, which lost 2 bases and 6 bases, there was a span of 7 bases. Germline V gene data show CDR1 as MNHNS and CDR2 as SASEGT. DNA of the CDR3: TGTGCCAGCAGTGAATTTGGGTCTGAAGCTTTCTTT. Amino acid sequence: CASSEFGSEAFF.

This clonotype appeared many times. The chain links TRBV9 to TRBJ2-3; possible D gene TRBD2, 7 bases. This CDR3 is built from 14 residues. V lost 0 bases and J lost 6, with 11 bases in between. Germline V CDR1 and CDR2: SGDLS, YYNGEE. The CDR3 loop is CASSVGGGPDTQYF. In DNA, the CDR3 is TGTGCCAGCAGCGTAGGCGGGGGCCCCGATACGCAGTATTTT.

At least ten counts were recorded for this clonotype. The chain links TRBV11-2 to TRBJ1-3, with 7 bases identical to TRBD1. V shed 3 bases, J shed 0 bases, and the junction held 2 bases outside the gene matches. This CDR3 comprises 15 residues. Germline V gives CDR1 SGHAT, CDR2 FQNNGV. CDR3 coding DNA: TGTGCCAGCAGCTTCCGACAGGGCTCTGGAAACACCATATATTTT. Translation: CASSFRQGSGNTIYF.

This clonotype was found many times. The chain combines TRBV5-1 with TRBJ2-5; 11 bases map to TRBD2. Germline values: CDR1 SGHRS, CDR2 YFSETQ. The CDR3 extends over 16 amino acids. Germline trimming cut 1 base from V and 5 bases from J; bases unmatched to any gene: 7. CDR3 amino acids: CASSLTSGGSLETQYF. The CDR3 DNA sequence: TGCGCCAGCAGCTTGACTAGCGGGGGATCCTTGGAGACCCAGTACTTC.